Each of the 21 T cell receptor beta chains below was sequenced from the same sample in a study of blood T cell repertoires in COVID-19. Sequencing was performed with immunoSEQ multiplex PCR; in TCRdb, only in-frame clones are kept and a portion is missing. Here the sample spans 40,000 to 55,000 clones, more than 70% being singletons. Sequencing used peripheral blood. The origin of the receptors is a human donor in a cohort sampled during active COVID-19.

This rearrangement joins TRBV6-6 to TRBJ2-7, with 9 bases identical to TRBD2. The V and J ends lost 11 bases and 3 bases, in that order; junction bases with no gene match: 8. CDR3 length: 13 amino acids. From germline, CDR1 is MNHNY and CDR2 SVGAGI (reference sequence). CDR3 protein: CAGGGGLGYEQYF. The CDR3 DNA reads as TGTGCCGGCGGGGGGGGGCTCGGCTACGAGCAGTACTTC.

The V gene is TRBV11-2, the J gene TRBJ1-2; TRBD1 is a possible D gene (6 bases). There are 16 residues in the CDR3. Germline CDR1 SGHAT, CDR2 FQNNGV. V lost 1 base and J lost 8, with 20 bases in between. The CDR3 loop is CASSLAFAGDAVGYTF. Written as DNA, the CDR3 is TGTGCCAGCAGCTTAGCGTTTGCAGGGGACGCGGTAGGCTACACCTTC.

The genes are TRBV6-1 and TRBJ1-6; 7 positions agree with TRBD1. The CDR3 is 16 residues long. J was trimmed by 3 bases and V by 3 bases; bases with no gene match: 5. Germline V gene lookup returns CDR1 MNHNS and CDR2 SASEGT. CDR3 loop: CASSDFRGIYNSPLHF. The CDR3 bases are TGTGCCAGCAGTGACTTCAGGGGGATCTATAATTCACCCCTCCACTTT.

The chain has TRBV6-5 and TRBJ2-3; D gene uncertain. The V gene lost 6 bases and the J gene lost 1 base, with 5 bases spanning the gap. This CDR3 has 12 residues. The germline CDR1 and CDR2 sequences are MNHEY and SVGAGI. This CDR3 reads CASRQGTDTQYF. The DNA for the CDR3 is TGTGCCAGCAGGCAGGGCACAGATACGCAGTATTTT.

The chain has TRBV7-6 and TRBJ1-1; D gene ambiguous. CDR1 and CDR2 (germline): SGHVS, FNYEAQ. The CDR3 contains 15 residues. Trimming took 0 bases from V and 1 from J, leaving 9 bases between them. CDR3 nucleotides: TGTGCCAGCAGCTTAGCGGGCAGACCGAACACTGAAGCTTTCTTT. Protein product: CASSLAGRPNTEAFF. Filled out from reference TRBV7-6 and TRBJ1-1, the complete variable domain reads GAGVSQSPRYKVTKRGQDVALRCDPISGHVSLYWYRQALGQGPEFLTYFNYEAQQDKSGLPNDRFSAERPEGSISTLTIQRTEQRDSAMYRCASSLAGRPNTEAFFGQGTRLTVV.

The CDR3 region has the DNA TGTGCCAGCAGCTTACCTGCTGGAAACACCATATATTTT. Translating it yields CASSLPAGNTIYF. V usage is TRBV7-3 and J usage is TRBJ1-3; no reliable D call. The germline CDR1 and CDR2 sequences are SGHTA and FQGTGA. V lost 2 bases, J lost 2 bases, and 4 bases lay in between. The CDR3 has 13 residues.

The rearrangement uses TRBV4-3 and TRBJ2-3; D is perhaps TRBD1 (6 bases). The germline CDR1 and CDR2 sequences are LGHNA and YSLEER. V shed 4 bases and J shed 0 bases, with 20 bases lying between them. The CDR3 spans 18 residues. In DNA, the CDR3 is TGCGCCAGCAGCCCATGGCAGGGGATCGAACCTAGCACAGATACGCAGTATTTT. Its protein is CASSPWQGIEPSTDTQYF.

The CDR3 DNA sequence: TGTGCCAGCAGTACTTCAGGGGGCGTGCTTAGGAGCGGGGAGCTGTTTTTT. This translates into CASSTSGGVLRSGELFF. J is TRBJ2-2 and V is TRBV5-6; TRBD1 agrees at 8 bases. The CDR3 covers 17 residues. Germline CDR1 reads SGHDT; CDR2 reads YYEEEE. V lost 5 bases to trimming and J lost 7 bases; unmatched junction nucleotides: 16.

The rearrangement links TRBV7-6 to TRBJ1-1; 8 nucleotides line up with TRBD1. The CDR3 totals 17 residues. V shed 3 bases and J 4 bases; nucleotides not matched to a gene: 13. CDR1 is SGHVS, CDR2 FNYEAQ, per germline. CDR3 protein: CASSFLALQDRATEAFF. The CDR3 nucleotides are TGTGCCAGCAGCTTCCTAGCTCTTCAGGACAGGGCCACTGAAGCTTTCTTT.

The V call is TRBV27, the J call TRBJ2-1; D not certain. Germline assignment: CDR1 MNHEY and CDR2 SMNVEV (reference sequence). This CDR3 comprises 15 residues. The V and J ends lost 5 bases and 4 bases respectively, with 15 bases between them. The CDR3 spells CASSTSRGVYNEQFF. CDR3 in DNA: TGTGCCAGCAGTACCAGCCGAGGCGTGTACAATGAGCAGTTCTTC.

Worth noting for this clone: Distinct nucleotide sequences in the sample also encode this CDR3. This sequence joins TRBV7-9 and TRBJ2-5, with 8 bases that match TRBD2. Trimming removed 5 bases from V and 2 bases from J; junction bases left unmatched: 1. Looked up from germline, CDR1 is SEHNR and CDR2 is FQNEAQ (reference sequence). The CDR3 totals 13 residues. The CDR3 bases are TGTGCCAGCAGCCGGGGGGGTCAAGAGACCCAGTACTTC. Translating it yields CASSRGGQETQYF.

This clone has only one observation. This rearrangement joins TRBV14 to TRBJ2-5; 7 bases match TRBD2. Germline CDR1 is SGHDN and CDR2 is FVKESK. The ends lost 1 base at V and 2 bases at J; junction bases unmatched: 7. The CDR3 runs 16 residues. CDR3 DNA: TGTGCCAGCAGCCAAGGGGCTGGCGGGGGACAAGAGACCCAGTACTTC. Amino acids: CASSQGAGGGQETQYF.

The chain is built from TRBV12-3 or TRBV12-4 and TRBJ1-2; TRBD1 might be the D (6 bases). Trimming took 9 bases from V and 3 from J, leaving 14 bases between them. The CDR3 covers 13 residues. The CDR3 loop reads CASRSGTHYGYTF. Here the CDR3 DNA reads TGTGCCAGTAGATCGGGGACACACTATGGCTACACCTTC.

J is TRBJ2-7 and V is TRBV2; no firm D call. V lost 10 bases, J lost 0 bases, and 7 bases lay in between. CDR1 is SNHLY, CDR2 FYNNEI, per germline. This CDR3 spans 11 amino acids. CDR3 in DNA: TGTGCCACCAGGAGCTCCTACGAGCAGTACTTC. Protein sequence: CATRSSYEQYF.

The rearrangement links TRBV24-1 to TRBJ2-5; TRBD2 might be the D (5 bases). V shed 4 bases and J shed 13 bases, with 12 bases lying between them. The CDR3 runs to 11 residues. Germline CDR1 and CDR2: KGHDR and SFDVKD. CDR3 nucleotides: TGTGCCACCAGTGACCTTTCCGGACTGTACTTC. Translation gives CATSDLSGLYF.

The chain employs TRBV14 and TRBJ2-2, with D possibly matching TRBD2 (5 bases). CDR1 is SGHDN, CDR2 FVKESK, per germline. Trimming took off 1 base at V and 0 bases at J, with 9 bases between the two ends. The CDR3 contains 16 residues. CDR3 residues: CASSQVGGSNTGELFF. The CDR3 DNA sequence: TGTGCCAGCAGCCAAGTGGGCGGGTCGAACACCGGGGAGCTGTTTTTT.

This rearrangement joins TRBV10-3 to TRBJ2-5, with 7 bases matching TRBD2. The CDR3 is 14 residues long. The germline CDR1 and CDR2 sequences are ENHRY and SYGVKD. The V and J ends lost 11 bases and 2 bases, in that order; junction bases with no gene match: 11. The CDR3 DNA reads TGTGCCTCCCATGGAGGGACTACACAAGAGACCCAGTACTTC. This encodes CASHGGTTQETQYF.

The rearrangement links TRBV4-3 to TRBJ1-1, with TRBD1 identical over 7 bases. CDR3 size: 16 residues. The junction had 8 bases not matched to a gene; V was cut back by 4 bases and J by 0 bases. The germline V gene has CDR1 LGHNA and CDR2 YSLEER. DNA of the CDR3: TGCGCCAGCAGCCTCGGGGACAGAAGCTTGAACACTGAAGCTTTCTTT. As protein: CASSLGDRSLNTEAFF.

The chain employs TRBV7-9 and TRBJ1-5, with D perhaps TRBD1 (6 bases). Germline V gives CDR1 SEHNR, CDR2 FQNEAQ (reference sequence). The length of the CDR3 is 14 residues. V gave up 4 bases and J gave up 1 base, with 8 bases separating them. The chain's CDR3 is CASSSQGSNQPQHF. DNA of the CDR3: TGTGCCAGCAGCTCACAGGGAAGCAATCAGCCCCAGCATTTT.

The gene calls are TRBV3-1 (or the pseudogene TRBV3-2) and TRBJ2-3, with a weak D call TRBD2 (5 bases). V lost 4 bases and J lost 0, with 14 bases in between. Germline CDR1 and CDR2: LGHDT and YNNKEL (reference sequence). This CDR3 has 16 residues. DNA of the CDR3: TGTGCCAGCAGCCCCCGGACTGCCCTGAGCACAGATACGCAGTATTTT. This translates into CASSPRTALSTDTQYF.

The rearrangement joins TRBV7-6 to TRBJ2-1, with 12 bases identical to TRBD1. CDR1 and CDR2 (germline): SGHVS, FNYEAQ. V gave up 5 bases and J gave up 9 bases; unmatched junction bases: 8. The CDR3 is 15 residues long. CDR3 in amino acids: CASSPGGTGGGEQFF. Written as DNA, the CDR3 is TGTGCCAGCAGCCCCGGGGGGACAGGGGGCGGTGAGCAGTTCTTC.